This entry lists 18 T cell receptor beta chains sequenced from one sample in a study of CD8 T cells in ankylosing spondylitis. Using its own MiXCR run on the 5' RACE reads, TCRdb lists one record per CDR3 protein. The sample includes about 190,000 distinct CDR3 sequences, roughly 13% of them seen just once. The sample consisted of blood, either unsorted or a sorted T cell fraction (not recorded which). These receptors were taken from a female donor with ankylosing spondylitis or in good health (not recorded which).

The CDR3 DNA sequence: TGCAGTGCTAGAGGGTTAAGGAGCGGGGTCGCGAACACCGGGGAGCTGTTTTTT. It is translated as CSARGLRSGVANTGELFF. The chain carries TRBV20-1 and TRBJ2-2; 7 bases fit TRBD2. The CDR3 has 18 residues. Germline CDR1 DFQATT, CDR2 SNEGSKA (reference sequence). With 1 base clipped from V and 0 bases from J, the junction kept 11 bases outside the gene matches.

The rearrangement uses TRBV19 and TRBJ1-1; D gene unclear. Germline CDR1 reads LNHDA; CDR2 reads SQIVND (reference sequence). The CDR3 covers 15 residues. The germline V and J ends were trimmed by 2 bases and 1 base, with 11 bases remaining between them. The CDR3 DNA reads TGTGCCAGTAGTATATCCAAAGGTGGGAACACTGAAGCTTTCTTT. As protein: CASSISKGGNTEAFF.

This CDR3 is CASSLAGDGELFF. The CDR3 coding sequence is TGTGCCAGCAGCTTAGCAGGGGACGGGGAGCTGTTTTTT. V usage is TRBV11-3 and J usage is TRBJ2-2, with D tentatively TRBD1 (6 bases). Trimming removed 1 base from V and 7 bases from J, with 7 bases in between. The CDR3 is made up of 13 amino acids. The germline V gene has CDR1 SGHNT and CDR2 YENEEA.

This clonotype showed up just a few times. V and J are TRBV30 and TRBJ2-3; D is unclear. The germline V and J ends were trimmed by 3 bases and 0 bases, with 7 bases remaining between them. The CDR3 totals 13 residues. CDR1 and CDR2 from the germline V gene are GTSNPN and SVGIG (reference sequence). This CDR3 reads CAWRTGSTDTQYF. The CDR3 bases are TGTGCCTGGAGGACGGGTAGCACAGATACGCAGTATTTT.

This clonotype was seen at least ten times. The chain links TRBV20-1 to TRBJ2-3, with D maybe TRBD1 (6 bases). Germline CDR1 DFQATT, CDR2 SNEGSKA (reference sequence). V lost 6 bases to trimming and J lost 4 bases, with 17 bases between them. The CDR3 contains 14 residues. The CDR3 reads CSAPQGILADTQYF. The CDR3 DNA reads as TGCAGTGCCCCACAGGGCATTTTGGCAGATACGCAGTATTTT.

With regard to this clonotype: Since a much larger clone is just one base distant, this may be a read error. In DNA, the CDR3 is TGTGTCAGCAGTTACACTCCGACAGGGGGCCCGTCGAACACCGGGGAGCTGTTTTTT. Translation gives CVSSYTPTGGPSNTGELFF. The chain links TRBV6-5 to TRBJ2-2, with TRBD1 matching over 10 bases. The CDR3 consists of 19 residues. CDR1 is MNHEY and CDR2 is SVGAGI in the germline V gene.

In this sample, this clonotype turned up many times. The chain couples TRBV5-1 to TRBJ1-1; maybe TRBD1 (6 bases). V was cut by 6 bases and J by 5 bases, with 8 bases left in between. Germline V gene lookup returns CDR1 SGHRS and CDR2 YFSETQ. This CDR3 comprises 11 residues. This CDR3 is CASNGQTEAFF. DNA of the CDR3: TGCGCCAGCAATGGACAGACTGAAGCTTTCTTT.

This clonotype has ten or more counts. The chain is built from TRBV5-5 and TRBJ1-5; 8 nucleotides agree with TRBD1. In germline, CDR1 is SGHKS, CDR2 YYEKEE (reference sequence). The trim removed 2 bases at V and 4 bases at J, leaving 2 bases unmatched. The CDR3 consists of 14 residues. In DNA, the CDR3 is TGTGCCAGCAGCTTCCGGGACAGGAATCAGCCCCAGCATTTT. Its translation: CASSFRDRNQPQHF.

This clonotype has a count of ten or more. V is TRBV7-9 and J is TRBJ2-7; the D is unclear. Trimming cost V 1 base and J 4 bases, with 11 bases left between them. The CDR3 runs 14 residues. Germline V lookup: CDR1 SEHNR, CDR2 FQNEAQ (reference sequence). Here the CDR3 DNA reads TGTGCCAGCAGCTTAGAGGGCAGGCGATACGAGCAGTACTTC. This codes for CASSLEGRRYEQYF.

This clonotype was observed a few times. CDR3 nucleotides: TGTGCCACCGGGCGGGGAGAGAACACTGAAGCTTTCTTT. Translating it yields CATGRGENTEAFF. The V gene is TRBV2, the J gene TRBJ1-1; no clear D. V dropped 10 bases and J dropped 1 base, with 13 bases sitting between them. Germline V gives CDR1 SNHLY, CDR2 FYNNEI. This CDR3 is built from 13 residues.

This chain connects TRBV12-3 or TRBV12-4 to TRBJ2-7; 7 bases fit TRBD2. The CDR3 sequence is 16 residues long. With V trimmed by 1 base and J by 3 bases, 9 bases remained unmatched. CDR3 residues: CASSLGQWSGNYEQYF. In nucleotides, the CDR3 is TGTGCCAGCAGTTTAGGTCAGTGGAGCGGGAACTACGAGCAGTACTTC.

This clonotype was counted between two and nine times. The chain uses TRBV5-1 and TRBJ2-3; D is tentatively TRBD1 or TRBD2 (5 bases each). V lost 4 bases and J lost 6, with 12 bases in between. The CDR3 is made up of 13 amino acids. The germline V gene encodes CDR1 SGHRS and CDR2 YFSETQ. The CDR3 sequence: CASSPGTPDTQYF. The CDR3 DNA follows: TGCGCCAGCAGCCCCGGGACGCCGGATACGCAGTATTTT.

This clonotype was seen a handful of times. This rearrangement joins TRBV23-1 to TRBJ2-1; unclear D gene. TRBV23-1 belongs to the ORF category, with a function that is uncertain. Trimming pared 5 bases from V and 8 bases from J, leaving 7 bases between. The CDR3 spans 11 residues. CDR3 in DNA: TGCGCCAGCAGTTCTAACCATGAGCAGTTCTTC. Translating gives CASSSNHEQFF.

Ten or more counts support this clonotype. The chain is built from TRBV5-1 and TRBJ2-2; no firm D call. CDR1 is SGHRS, CDR2 YFSETQ, per germline. The CDR3 is made up of 15 amino acids. Trimming left V 1 base short and J 4 bases short, with 11 bases between. CDR3 coding DNA: TGCGCCAGCAGCTTGTTCAGCTTATCCACCGGGGAGCTGTTTTTT. Amino acids: CASSLFSLSTGELFF.

This clonotype was recorded many times. The chain couples TRBV27 to TRBJ1-6; D not certain. Germline CDR1 reads MNHEY; CDR2 reads SMNVEV (reference sequence). The V end was cut by 6 bases, the J end by 5 bases, with 8 bases between. The CDR3 is made up of 13 amino acids. In DNA, the CDR3 is TGTGCCAGCAGCGAGGTACATAATTCACCCCTCCACTTT. Translated, it gives CASSEVHNSPLHF.

This clonotype was observed at least ten times. The chain has TRBV4-3 and TRBJ2-2; D is undetermined. The CDR3 length is 12 residues. V lost 5 bases to trimming and J lost 3 bases, with 4 bases between them. Germline V gives CDR1 LGHNA, CDR2 YSLEER. The CDR3 loop is CASSGDTGELFF. Here the CDR3 DNA reads TGCGCCAGCAGCGGAGACACCGGGGAGCTGTTTTTT.

This clonotype was detected ten times or more. The chain recombines TRBV10-3 with TRBJ2-7; the D gene is possibly TRBD2 (6 bases). The CDR3 is 15 amino acids. The ends were cut back, 3 bases at V and 5 bases at J, with 17 bases in the middle. The V gene's germline CDR1 is ENHRY and CDR2 SYGVKD. The CDR3 here is CAISDPRGPGDEQYF. CDR3 bases: TGTGCCATCAGTGATCCGAGGGGCCCGGGGGACGAGCAGTACTTC.

The rearrangement joins TRBV4-2 to TRBJ2-5; possibly TRBD2 for D (5 bases). The CDR3 length is 14 residues. Germline CDR1 is LGHNA and CDR2 is YNFKEQ. With 2 bases removed from V and 2 bases from J, the gap between germline ends came to 9 bases. The CDR3: CASSQNTRQETQYF. In nucleotides, the CDR3 is TGTGCCAGCAGCCAAAACACTAGACAAGAGACCCAGTACTTC.